Below are 23 T cell receptor beta chains sequenced from a single sample in a study of regulatory T cells in long-lasting Graves disease. Researchers made TCR beta libraries by using iRepertoire HTBI primers and running Arm-PCR on CDR3 regions. MiXCR, run by TCRdb on the multiplex PCR reads, gives a single entry per CDR3 protein. In the table there are hundreds of thousands of distinct CDR3 sequences, 20% to 25% of which are singletons. Stated time point: persistent/refractory GD, antithyroid drugs over 5 years with positive TRAb. There was RNA extracted from PBMCs, and the TCR library was made from it. The sample in question was peripheral blood mononuclear cells (PBMCs), obtained when the disease was refractory, from a patient treated with antithyroid drugs. The origin of the receptors is a female donor with Graves disease.

The rearrangement joins TRBV3-2 to TRBJ2-7; the table's D gene call, TRBD1, was not cross checked with the DNA. TRBV3-2 represents a pseudogene. The CDR3 runs to 13 residues. The CDR3, as DNA: TGTGCCAGCAGCCCTCACCCCCCAAACGAGCAGTACTTC. Its protein product is CASSPHPPNEQYF.

The chain couples TRBV5-6 to TRBJ2-5; 7 bases match TRBD1. The CDR3 loop spans 15 amino acids. Unmatched junction bases numbered 7, after V lost 0 bases and J lost 5 bases. The germline V gene has CDR1 SGHDT and CDR2 YYEEEE. CDR3 loop: CASSLGDRAFETQYF. CDR3 sequence (DNA): TGTGCCAGCAGCTTGGGAGACAGGGCTTTCGAGACCCAGTACTTC.

In this sample, this clonotype turned up many times. J is TRBJ1-4 and V is TRBV11-2; 7 positions agree with TRBD1. V lost 5 bases, J lost 7 bases, and 7 bases stayed unmatched. Germline V gene data show CDR1 as SGHAT and CDR2 as FQNNGV. The CDR3 spans 14 residues. This CDR3 reads CASSQGTEAEKLFF. CDR3 coding DNA: TGTGCCAGCAGCCAAGGGACAGAGGCTGAAAAACTGTTTTTT. Full variable domain (outside the CDR3, taken from reference TRBV11-2 and TRBJ1-4): EAGVAQSPRYKIIEKRQSVAFWCNPISGHATLYWYQQILGQGPKLLIQFQNNGVVDDSQLPKDRFSAERLKGVDSTLKIQPAKLEDSAVYLCASSQGTEAEKLFFGSGTQLSVL.

This clonotype was recorded at least ten times. The chain combines TRBV28 with TRBJ2-5; 10 nucleotides agree with TRBD1. The V gene's germline CDR1 is MDHEN and CDR2 SYDVKM. Trimming cost V 5 bases and J 4 bases; bases outside gene matches: 4. There are 14 residues in the CDR3. This chain's CDR3 is CASSPGQGRETQYF. The CDR3 coding sequence is TGTGCCAGCAGTCCGGGACAGGGGAGAGAGACCCAGTACTTC.

With regard to this clonotype: A much larger clone lies one base from this, so it may be a read error. The chain couples TRBV2 to TRBJ1-2; no reliable D call. The CDR3 runs 17 residues. Trimming removed 4 bases from V and 0 bases from J, with 18 bases in between. CDR1 and CDR2 (germline): SNHLY, FYNNEI. Here the CDR3 reads CASSVTYFKLANYGYTF. As DNA, the CDR3 is TGTGCCAGCAGTGTAACCTATTTCAAGTTAGCTAACTATGGCTACACCTTC.

The J gene is TRBJ2-5, the V gene TRBV20-1; 12 nucleotides agree with TRBD2. CDR3 length: 15 amino acids. CDR1 DFQATT and CDR2 SNEGSKA come from the germline V gene (reference sequence). J lost 5 bases, V lost 5 bases, and 9 bases had no gene match. The CDR3 coding sequence is TGCAGTGCTCGGACTAGCGGGGCGACGAGGGAGACCCAGTACTTC. Translating gives CSARTSGATRETQYF.

This clonotype was seen at least ten times. The J gene is TRBJ1-1, the V gene TRBV27, with D maybe TRBD1 (5 bases). The CDR3 runs 12 residues. Germline V lookup: CDR1 MNHEY, CDR2 SMNVEV (reference sequence). V lost 6 bases and J 7 bases, leaving 12 bases between the germline ends. Here the CDR3 reads CASRPDRGEAFF. The CDR3 DNA follows: TGTGCCAGCAGGCCAGACAGAGGTGAAGCTTTCTTT.

A word on this clonotype: Since a much larger clone is just one base distant, this may be a read error. J is TRBJ2-4 and V is TRBV2, with 8 bases aligning to TRBD2. Matching the DNA end better, TRBJ2-5 makes the J call doubtful. The CDR3 extends over 15 amino acids. Per the germline V gene, CDR1 is SNHLY and CDR2 is FYNNEI. The CDR3, as DNA: TGTGCCAGCAGATCTGCGGGGGGCCGAGGGGAGACCCAGTACTTC. It encodes CASRSAGGRGETQYF.

This clonotype was seen repeatedly, ten times or more. This rearrangement joins TRBV28 to TRBJ1-5; TRBD1 might be the D (5 bases). CDR1 is MDHEN and CDR2 is SYDVKM in the germline V gene. V shed 5 bases and J shed 0 bases, with 20 bases lying between them. The CDR3 length is 18 residues. The CDR3 loop is CASSGTGPQSYSNQPQHF. CDR3 bases: TGTGCCAGCAGTGGGACCGGGCCGCAATCATATAGCAATCAGCCCCAGCATTTT.

In this sample, this clonotype turned up many times. The chain combines TRBV27 with TRBJ1-2; D is possibly TRBD1 (6 bases). The V and J ends lost 9 bases and 2 bases respectively, with 19 bases between them. The V gene's germline CDR1 is MNHEY and CDR2 SMNVEV (reference sequence). The CDR3 is made up of 15 amino acids. CDR3 bases: TGTGCCAGTAGCCTCCAGGGGACACCCAACTATGGCTACACCTTC. Its protein is CASSLQGTPNYGYTF.

This clonotype was detected only a few times. The chain combines TRBV7-6 with TRBJ2-4; TRBD1 matches 7 bases. The trim removed 1 base at V and 3 bases at J, leaving 12 bases unmatched. Germline V lookup: CDR1 SGHVS, CDR2 FNYEAQ. This CDR3 spans 18 amino acids. The CDR3 coding sequence is TGTGCCAGCAGCTTAGGGCCTCTCGAGGGGGCAGTCAAAAACATTCAGTACTTC. This gives the protein CASSLGPLEGAVKNIQYF.

V is TRBV16 and J is TRBJ2-7, with D unclear. V dropped 4 bases and J dropped 0 bases, with 16 bases sitting between them. This CDR3 contains 16 residues. Germline values: CDR1 KGHSY, CDR2 FQNENV. CDR3 nucleotides: TGTGCCAGCAGCCGCCCGAGTCCCGTTGTCTCCTACGAGCAGTACTTC. Its protein product is CASSRPSPVVSYEQYF. The full variable domain, in which reference TRBV16 and TRBJ2-7 provide the parts outside the CDR3, is GEEVAQTPKHLVRGEGQKAKLYCAPIKGHSYVFWYQQVLKNEFKFLISFQNENVFDETGMPKERFSAKCLPNSPCSLEIQATKLEDSAVYFCASSRPSPVVSYEQYFGPGTRLTVT.

This clonotype was counted ten times or more. V and J are TRBV7-2 and TRBJ1-6; TRBD1 aligns across 8 bases. The CDR3 consists of 15 residues. V was clipped by 5 bases and J by 9 bases; unmatched bases: 9. Germline V lookup: CDR1 SGHTA, CDR2 FQGNSA. For the CDR3, the DNA is TGTGCCAGCAGCCCGGACAGGGTGAAGAGTTCACCCCTCCACTTT. Amino acid sequence: CASSPDRVKSSPLHF.

The rearrangement links TRBV10-3 to TRBJ1-2, with a weak D call TRBD1 (5 bases). CDR3 size: 15 residues. The V gene's germline CDR1 is ENHRY and CDR2 SYGVKD. Trimming removed 10 bases from V and 6 bases from J, with 24 bases in between. Written as DNA, the CDR3 is TGTGCCACGATCCCCGGCCGGGACCGGGTCAATGGCTACACCTTC. It translates to CATIPGRDRVNGYTF.

The chain combines TRBV9 with TRBJ2-7; maybe TRBD1 (5 bases). V was shortened by 7 bases and J by 5 bases, with 19 bases between the two germline ends. The CDR3 sequence is 14 residues long. Germline CDR1 reads SGDLS; CDR2 reads YYNGEE. Here the CDR3 DNA reads TGTGCCAGCGCCCAAGGGGTTTCAGAAGACGAGCAGTACTTC. Protein sequence: CASAQGVSEDEQYF. The entire variable domain, with the rest obtained from reference TRBV9 and TRBJ2-7, is as follows: DSGVTQTPKHLITATGQRVTLRCSPRSGDLSVYWYQQSLDQGLQFLIQYYNGEERAKGNILERFSAQQFPDLHSELNLSSLELGDSALYFCASAQGVSEDEQYFGPGTRLTVT.

The V call is TRBV28, the J call TRBJ1-2, with D perhaps TRBD1 (5 bases). This CDR3 comprises 16 residues. V shed 5 bases and J shed 8 bases, with 24 bases lying between them. The germline V gene encodes CDR1 MDHEN and CDR2 SYDVKM. In DNA form, the CDR3 reads TGTGCCAGCAGTCTGCCGCGGGGCGGGAGACTATTCGGCTACACCTTC. This sequence encodes CASSLPRGGRLFGYTF.

This clonotype was seen a few times. The chain carries TRBV30 and TRBJ1-5; 7 nucleotides agree with TRBD1. Germline V gene sequence: CDR1 GTSNPN, CDR2 SVGIG (reference sequence). Trimming cost V 1 base and J 5 bases; bases outside gene matches: 2. The CDR3 runs 13 residues. In nucleotides, the CDR3 is TGTGCCTGGAGTGGGGACAGAGATCAGCCCCAGCATTTT. It specifies CAWSGDRDQPQHF. The whole variable domain, remainder taken from reference TRBV30 and TRBJ1-5, is SQTIHQWPATLVQPVGSPLSLECTVEGTSNPNLYWYRQAAGRGLQLLFYSVGIGQISSEVPQNLSASRPQDRQFILSSKKLLLSDSGFYLCAWSGDRDQPQHFGDGTRLSIL.

The genes are TRBV30 and TRBJ1-1; 11 bases are shared with TRBD1. Germline CDR1 GTSNPN, CDR2 SVGIG (reference sequence). Unmatched junction bases numbered 8, after V lost 3 bases and J lost 11 bases. The CDR3 runs 13 residues. CDR3 in DNA: TGTGCCTGGAGACCCGGGACAGGGGGTATCGCTTTCTTT. It codes for CAWRPGTGGIAFF.

This clonotype was detected only a few times. V usage is TRBV30 and J usage is TRBJ2-7; D unclear. CDR1 is GTSNPN and CDR2 is SVGIG in the germline V gene (reference sequence). The V gene lost 2 bases and the J gene lost 4 bases, with 18 bases spanning the gap. The CDR3 is made up of 15 amino acids. The CDR3 nucleotides are TGTGCCTGGAGTACTCTCGGCGGTGCCTTTTACGAGCAGTACTTC. As protein: CAWSTLGGAFYEQYF.

The sample holds a few counts of this clonotype. The V gene is TRBV27, the J gene TRBJ1-1, with 8 bases fitting TRBD1. Germline V gene data show CDR1 as MNHEY and CDR2 as SMNVEV (reference sequence). V dropped 6 bases and J dropped 5; count of bases not matched to a gene: 5. The CDR3 is made up of 13 amino acids. This chain's CDR3 is CASRTGERTEAFF. In DNA form, the CDR3 reads TGTGCCAGCAGGACAGGGGAGAGGACTGAAGCTTTCTTT.

This clonotype was seen at least ten times. The chain carries TRBV6-2 or TRBV6-3 and TRBJ1-5; D gene uncertain. This CDR3 is built from 15 residues. Between the trimmed V and J ends, which lost 2 bases and 2 bases, there was a span of 10 bases. Germline CDR1 and CDR2: MNHEY and SVGEGT. CDR3: CASSYRFEGNQPQHF. The CDR3 bases are TGTGCCAGCAGTTACCGATTCGAGGGCAATCAGCCCCAGCATTTT.

Ten or more counts support this clonotype. J is TRBJ1-1 and V is TRBV12-3 or TRBV12-4; 8 positions match TRBD1. The trim removed 3 bases at V and 4 bases at J, leaving 4 bases unmatched. This CDR3 spans 14 amino acids. The CDR3 nucleotides read TGTGCCAGCAGTTTCGGACAGGGAAGCACTGAAGCTTTCTTT. Translating it yields CASSFGQGSTEAFF.

The table lists this clonotype with a few counts. V usage is TRBV29-1 and J usage is TRBJ1-5; weak D call: TRBD1 (6 bases). Deletions cut 5 bases from V and 6 bases from J, with 14 bases between. The CDR3 runs to 13 residues. In germline, CDR1 is SQVTM, CDR2 ANQGSEA. The CDR3 DNA is TGCAGCGTTCTACAGGGATTGGGTCAGCCCCAGCATTTT. Its translation is CSVLQGLGQPQHF.